This T cell receptor (beta chain) appears in the sequencing data of a study of blood T cells in healthy people across ages. Primed by a sample-barcoded 5' primer and a J-beta primer mix, a second PCR proceeded for roughly 6 to 12 cycles. One entry per CDR3 protein, called by TCRdb with MiXCR from the 5' RACE reads. This table holds around 990,000 distinct CDR3 sequences, 35% to 40% found once. The clonotype was recovered from a young man in good health. The sequenced material came from blood.

CDR3 nucleotides: TGCAGCGTTGAACTCCCATTTTGGGTGGCGAACACTGAAGCTTTCTTT. Residues: CSVELPFWVANTEAFF. The rearrangement uses TRBV29-1 and TRBJ1-1; D remains unclear. The CDR3 runs to 16 residues. Germline V gives CDR1 SQVTM, CDR2 ANQGSEA. V dropped 2 bases and J dropped 1 base, with 17 bases sitting between them.